The 17 T cell receptor beta chains in this list originate from one sample, sequenced in a study of CD8 T cells in ankylosing spondylitis. TCRdb re-called the 5' RACE reads through MiXCR, storing one row per CDR3 protein. This sample has about 240,000 distinct CDR3 sequences, with around 9.2% found just once. The sequencing input was blood, either unsorted or a sorted T cell fraction (not recorded which). The receptor set was obtained from a male donor with ankylosing spondylitis or in good health (not recorded which).

This clonotype was seen ten or more times. The rearrangement links TRBV11-3 to TRBJ2-1; 15 nucleotides align to TRBD2. In germline, CDR1 is SGHNT, CDR2 YENEEA. The CDR3 spans 16 residues. After removal of 4 bases from V and 4 bases from J, the junction contained 2 bases not matched to a gene. The CDR3 DNA reads as TGTGCCAGCAGCTACGGACTAGCGGGGGGGTACAATGAGCAGTTCTTC. It translates to CASSYGLAGGYNEQFF.

This clonotype was seen repeatedly, ten times or more. As DNA, the CDR3 is TGTGCCAGCAGCTTGGGATGGGTGGGCGCCGAAGCTTTCTTT. It encodes CASSLGWVGAEAFF. This chain links TRBV5-8 with TRBJ1-1; D is undetermined. This CDR3 spans 14 amino acids. Germline CDR1 and CDR2: SGHTS and YDEGEE. V gave up 0 bases and J gave up 8 bases, with 14 bases separating them.

This clonotype was seen just once. As the CDR3 is not closed by the conserved phenylalanine or tryptophan, this likely results from a read error. The chain's CDR3 is CASSIGWESSYNGQFL. The CDR3 nucleotides are TGTGCCAGTAGTATTGGATGGGAAAGCTCCTACAATGGGCAGTTCCTC. The chain employs TRBV19 and TRBJ2-1, with D unclear. CDR3 length: 16 residues. CDR1 is LNHDA and CDR2 is SQIVND in the germline V gene (reference sequence).

This clonotype was observed at least ten times. The rearrangement uses TRBV9 and TRBJ1-2, with 12 bases fitting TRBD1. Unmatched junction bases numbered 6, after V lost 3 bases and J lost 6 bases. Germline V gives CDR1 SGDLS, CDR2 YYNGEE. This CDR3 has 15 amino acids. CDR3 in DNA: TGTGCCAGCAGCGCCCCCGGGACAGGGGGCAATGGCTACACCTTC. This gives the protein CASSAPGTGGNGYTF.

The rearrangement uses TRBV20-1 and TRBJ2-7; no reliable D call. CDR1 and CDR2 (germline): DFQATT, SNEGSKA (reference sequence). This CDR3 comprises 12 residues. Trimming cost V 0 bases and J 7 bases, with 10 bases left between them. This CDR3 reads CSARDRGREQYF. The CDR3 DNA is TGCAGTGCTAGAGATCGAGGTAGAGAGCAGTACTTC.

In its sample, this clonotype was seen many times. The chain couples TRBV10-3 to TRBJ1-1, with a weak D call TRBD1 (5 bases). The CDR3 loop spans 13 amino acids. V dropped 7 bases and J dropped 0 bases, with 9 bases sitting between them. Germline V gene data show CDR1 as ENHRY and CDR2 as SYGVKD. The CDR3 sequence is CAIKSRVNTEAFF. CDR3 nucleotides: TGTGCCATCAAGTCCAGGGTGAACACTGAAGCTTTCTTT.

This clonotype has a count of ten or more. V gene TRBV4-3 combines with J gene TRBJ1-2, with D maybe TRBD1 (6 bases). The CDR3 totals 16 residues. The germline gives CDR1 LGHNA, CDR2 YSLEER. Between the trimmed V and J ends, which lost 1 base and 4 bases, there was a span of 16 bases. The CDR3 here is CASSQGLWTEIYGYTF. As DNA, the CDR3 is TGCGCCAGCAGCCAAGGACTGTGGACAGAGATCTATGGCTACACCTTC.

Of note for this clonotype: Just one base apart from a much larger clone, this may be a read error. The genes are TRBV5-1 and TRBJ1-6; no reliable D call. The CDR3 is 14 amino acids. Germline V gives CDR1 SGHRS, CDR2 YFSETQ. The CDR3 here is CASSPSLENSPLRF. DNA for the CDR3: TGCGCCAGCAGCCCCAGTTTGGAGAATTCACCCCTCCGCTTT.

This clonotype was seen repeatedly, ten times or more. This chain links TRBV2 with TRBJ2-5; 7 bases agree with TRBD2. Germline trimming cut 7 bases from V and 5 bases from J; bases unmatched to any gene: 13. The germline gives CDR1 SNHLY, CDR2 FYNNEI. The CDR3 has 15 amino acids. The CDR3 sequence: CASNPPGFGGETQYF. The CDR3 nucleotides are TGTGCCAGCAACCCACCGGGCTTCGGGGGGGAGACCCAGTACTTC.

This clonotype was detected many times. Sequence at one end of the junction differs from germline and may be a read error. The chain combines TRBV7-7 with TRBJ2-5; tentatively, D is TRBD1 (5 bases). The CDR3 extends over 14 amino acids. Germline V gene data show CDR1 as SSHAT and CDR2 as FNYEAQ (reference sequence). The DNA for the CDR3 is TGTGCTAGCAGCTTAGGGGCAGCACAAGAGACCCAGTACTTC. Amino acids: CASSLGAAQETQYF.

The sample holds many counts of this clonotype. The chain couples TRBV20-1 to TRBJ2-1, with 7 bases that match TRBD2. In germline, CDR1 is DFQATT, CDR2 SNEGSKA (reference sequence). V lost 6 bases to trimming and J lost 6 bases; unmatched junction nucleotides: 5. This CDR3 has 12 residues. The CDR3 nucleotides read TGCAGTGCCCGGGACTACGGCAATGAGCAGTTCTTC. This translates into CSARDYGNEQFF.

This clonotype was seen only a few times. The chain recombines TRBV7-9 with TRBJ2-1; 15 bases match TRBD2. The CDR3 extends over 15 amino acids. Germline-derived CDR1 and CDR2 are SEHNR and FQNEAQ (reference sequence). The V segment lost 4 bases and the J segment 8 bases; nucleotides outside the gene matches: 3. The CDR3 sequence: CASSYGLAGGDEQFF. DNA for the CDR3: TGTGCCAGCAGCTATGGACTAGCGGGGGGGGATGAGCAGTTCTTC. Combining the CDR3 with reference TRBV7-9 and TRBJ2-1 gives the whole variable domain DTGVSQNPRHKITKRGQNVTFRCDPISEHNRLYWYRQTLGQGPEFLTYFQNEAQLEKSRLLSDRFSAERPKGSFSTLEIQRTEQGDSAMYLCASSYGLAGGDEQFFGPGTRLTVL.

This clonotype has just one count. This sequence may be a read error, since a much larger clone differs from it by one base. It is likely a read error, because the conserved phenylalanine at the end of the CDR3 is missing. The chain has TRBV4-2 and TRBJ2-2; D ambiguous. The germline CDR1 and CDR2 sequences are LGHNA and YNFKEQ. This CDR3 is built from 15 residues. V was trimmed by 8 bases and J by 3 bases, leaving 16 bases between them. The CDR3 nucleotides read TGTGCCAGCTGGGCCTCTCTCGACCACACCGGGGAGCTGTTTTTA. It encodes CASWASLDHTGELFL.

J is TRBJ1-2 and V is TRBV7-9; no firm D call. V dropped 11 bases and J dropped 5 bases, with 12 bases sitting between them. The CDR3 covers 11 residues. Germline V gene lookup returns CDR1 SEHNR and CDR2 FQNEAQ (reference sequence). CDR3 sequence reads: CASLGGYGYTF. The DNA of the CDR3 is TGTGCCTCACTGGGTGGGTATGGCTACACCTTC.

The genes are TRBV7-2 and TRBJ2-7, with TRBD2 as a possible D gene (5 bases). Trimming took 1 base from V and 3 from J, leaving 13 bases between them. This CDR3 is built from 15 residues. Germline V gene lookup returns CDR1 SGHTA and CDR2 FQGNSA. The CDR3, as DNA: TGTGCCAGCAGCTTAGACGGGAACTCCAACTACGAGCAGTACTTC. It codes for CASSLDGNSNYEQYF. The whole variable domain, filled in from reference TRBV7-2 and TRBJ2-7, reads GAGVSQSPSNKVTEKGKDVELRCDPISGHTALYWYRQSLGQGLEFLIYFQGNSAPDKSGLPSDRFSAERTGGSVSTLTIQRTQQEDSAVYLCASSLDGNSNYEQYFGPGTRLTVT.

This clonotype was recorded many times. V usage is TRBV6-1 and J usage is TRBJ2-7; a weak D match, TRBD2 (5 bases). The CDR3 extends over 11 amino acids. The germline V gene has CDR1 MNHNS and CDR2 SASEGT. The ends were cut back, 11 bases at V and 2 bases at J, with 10 bases in the middle. This CDR3 is CAHRGTYEQYF. The CDR3 region has the DNA TGTGCCCACAGAGGGACCTACGAGCAGTACTTC.

Ten or more counts support this clonotype. The chain links TRBV27 to TRBJ2-1, with no clear D. Per germline, CDR1 MNHEY and CDR2 SMNVEV (reference sequence). With 1 base removed from V and 0 bases from J, the gap between germline ends came to 10 bases. The CDR3 contains 16 residues. As DNA, the CDR3 is TGTGCCAGCAGTTTATTAGGCCAGAGCTCCTACAATGAGCAGTTCTTC. This translates into CASSLLGQSSYNEQFF.